Listed below are T cell receptor beta chains from one sample, sequenced in a study of CD8 T cells in ankylosing spondylitis. TCRdb re-analysed the 5' RACE reads in MiXCR, keeping a single row per CDR3 protein. The data contain some 800,000 distinct CDR3 sequences, about 10% of them singletons. Material: blood, either unsorted or a sorted T cell fraction (not recorded which). The source of these receptors is a male donor with ankylosing spondylitis. CDR3s include the opening cysteine and the closing phenylalanine or tryptophan. D genes are given only for firm matches. Size is omitted from some rows. Given values are once, few, many or a class for expanded clones.

size	V	D	J	CDR3	DNA
NA	TRBV20-1	TRBD1	TRBJ2-2	CSASHPGQRNTGELFF	TGCAGTGCTAGCCACCCGGGACAGCGGAACACCGGGGAGCTGTTTTTT
many	TRBV5-1	NA	TRBJ1-5	CASSLAGRDQPQHF	TGCGCCAGCAGCTTGGCGGGGAGGGATCAGCCCCAGCATTTT
many	TRBV28	NA	TRBJ1-2	CASSSYGDIANYGYTF	TGTGCCAGCAGTTCCTACGGGGACATTGCTAACTATGGCTACACCTTC
few	TRBV5-1	TRBD1	TRBJ1-1	CASSSGQGGNTEAFF	TGCGCCAGCAGCTCAGGACAGGGCGGAAACACTGAAGCTTTCTTT
NA	TRBV11-3	NA	TRBJ2-3	CASSILSGDTQYF	TGTGCCAGCAGCATCCTTAGCGGAGATACGCAGTATTTT
few	TRBV5-1	NA	TRBJ1-3	CASSPLAAGNTIYF	TGCGCCAGCAGTCCGTTGGCAGCTGGAAACACCATATATTTT
NA	TRBV5-1	NA	TRBJ2-7	CASRASNNEQYF	TGCGCCAGCCGGGCTTCCAACAACGAGCAGTACTTC
few	TRBV5-1	TRBD1	TRBJ1-1	CASSLGQGAGEAFF	TGCGCCAGCAGCTTGGGGCAGGGGGCAGGTGAAGCTTTCTTT
NA	TRBV11-2	NA	TRBJ1-1	CASRQYRGNTEAFF	TGTGCCAGCAGGCAATACCGGGGTAACACTGAAGCTTTCTTT
few	TRBV4-3	NA	TRBJ1-2	CASSQDIPGSYGYTF	TGCGCCAGCAGCCAAGATATACCGGGCAGCTATGGCTACACCTTC
many	TRBV7-2	NA	TRBJ2-3	CASSLLTAQDTQYF	TGTGCCAGCAGCTTGTTAACGGCACAAGATACGCAGTATTTT
NA	TRBV20-1	TRBD1	TRBJ2-3	CSAGQGDRTDTQYF	TGCAGTGCGGGACAGGGAGACCGCACAGATACGCAGTATTTT
many	TRBV7-2	NA	TRBJ2-5	CASSFQRGQETQYF	TGTGCCAGCAGCTTTCAGAGAGGCCAAGAGACCCAGTACTTC
NA	TRBV5-1	NA	TRBJ2-3	CASSGVSSDTQYF	TGCGCCAGCAGCGGAGTATCATCGGATACGCAGTATTTT
NA	TRBV20-1	NA	TRBJ2-7	CSARDMDTYEQYF	TGCAGTGCTAGAGATATGGACACCTACGAGCAGTACTTC
many	TRBV27	NA	TRBJ2-1	CASRMKGTLSYNEQFF	TGTGCCAGCAGAATGAAAGGGACACTCTCCTACAATGAGCAGTTCTTC
NA	TRBV7-8	TRBD1	TRBJ1-5	CASSLVGTGASNQPQHF	TGTGCCAGCAGCTTAGTAGGCACAGGGGCTAGCAATCAGCCCCAGCATTTT
few	TRBV6-5	NA	TRBJ2-5	CASSYSGFQETQYF	TGTGCCAGCAGCTATAGCGGTTTCCAAGAGACCCAGTACTTC
few	TRBV12-3/TRBV12-4	TRBD2	TRBJ2-1	CASTLAGGPSNEQFF	TGTGCCAGCACTTTAGCGGGAGGGCCGAGTAATGAGCAGTTCTTC
NA	TRBV4-2	NA	TRBJ2-2	CASSQEVGEDTGELFF	TGTGCCAGCAGCCAAGAGGTGGGAGAGGACACCGGGGAGCTGTTTTTT
few	TRBV6-2/TRBV6-3	TRBD2	TRBJ2-3	CASKDSGRDTQYF	TGTGCCAGCAAGGATAGCGGGAGGGATACGCAGTATTTT
once	TRBV28	TRBD1	TRBJ1-2	CASRYPTGAGIYGYTF	TGTGCCAGCAGGTATCCCACAGGGGCCGGAATCTATGGCTACACCTTC
NA	TRBV28	NA	TRBJ2-7	CASKTLGTPSYEQYF	TGTGCCAGCAAGACCCTCGGGACACCCTCCTACGAGCAGTACTTC
many	TRBV4-2	TRBD2	TRBJ2-7	CASSQTVGVAGALSYEQYF	TGTGCCAGCAGCCAGACTGTAGGAGTAGCGGGAGCCTTATCCTACGAGCAGTACTTC
NA	TRBV2	NA	TRBJ2-3	CASSARSITDTQYF	TGTGCCAGCAGTGCCCGATCTATCACAGATACGCAGTATTTT
many	TRBV4-2	NA	TRBJ2-7	CASSRARGRTGEHEQYF	TGTGCCAGCAGCCGAGCCAGGGGGAGGACGGGCGAGCACGAGCAGTACTTC
once	TRBV28	NA	TRBJ2-7	CASSLRARPTYF	TGTGCCAGCAGTTTACGAGCCCGCCCGACGTACTTC
NA	TRBV7-2	NA	TRBJ1-2	CATARELNYGYTF	TGTGCCACCGCACGGGAGCTTAACTATGGCTACACCTTC
NA	TRBV9	NA	TRBJ2-5	CASSVEAGWETQYF	TGTGCCAGCAGCGTAGAGGCCGGATGGGAGACCCAGTACTTC
NA	TRBV6-1	TRBD1	TRBJ1-4	CASSHMRTGGNEKLFF	TGTGCCAGCAGTCATATGAGGACAGGGGGCAATGAAAAACTGTTTTTT
NA	TRBV5-1	TRBD2	TRBJ2-7	CASSEGLAVGEQYF	TGCGCCAGCAGCGAGGGACTAGCGGTAGGCGAGCAGTACTTC
NA	TRBV15	NA	TRBJ2-2	CATSRGGAPSLYGELFF	TGTGCCACCAGCAGAGGTGGCGCCCCTAGTCTGTACGGGGAGCTGTTTTTT
NA	TRBV7-3	NA	TRBJ2-3	CASSSTDTQCF	TGTGCCAGCAGCTCGACAGATACGCAGTGTTTT
NA	TRBV20-1	NA	TRBJ2-3	CSAREMRRDYTQYF	TGCAGTGCTAGAGAAATGAGGCGGGACTATACGCAGTATTTT
NA	TRBV20-1	NA	TRBJ1-5	CSASRGISNQPQHF	TGCAGTGCTAGCCGGGGAATTAGCAATCAGCCCCAGCATTTT